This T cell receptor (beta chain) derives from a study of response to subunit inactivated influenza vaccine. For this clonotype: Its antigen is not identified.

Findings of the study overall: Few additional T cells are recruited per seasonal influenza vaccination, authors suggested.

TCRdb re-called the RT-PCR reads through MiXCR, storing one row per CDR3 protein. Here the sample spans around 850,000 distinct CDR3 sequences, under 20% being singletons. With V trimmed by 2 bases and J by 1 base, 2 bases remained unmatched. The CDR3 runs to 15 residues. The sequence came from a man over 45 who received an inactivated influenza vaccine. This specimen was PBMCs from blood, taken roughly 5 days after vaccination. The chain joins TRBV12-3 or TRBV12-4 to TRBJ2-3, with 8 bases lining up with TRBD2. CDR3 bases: TGTGCCAGCAGTTTATTTAGCGGGGGCACAGATACGCAGTATTTT. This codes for CASSLFSGGTDTQYF.